This T cell receptor beta chain appears in the sequencing data of a study of cytomegalovirus exposure and HLA in healthy donors. Study observations and caveats: Association of a missense DCLRE1C variant with TCR beta V- and J-gene trimming was reported in a later analysis.

The table lists this clone with a few counts. The antigen is not known. Amplification used 60 Vbeta primers and 13 Jbeta primers. Only in-frame clones appear in the TCRdb table, and some are missing; sequencing was by immunoSEQ multiplex PCR. Altogether about 120,000 clones are present, about 10% being singletons, with the ten largest covering just over 4.5%. The CDR3 has 15 residues. Germline V gene lookup returns CDR1 LGHNA and CDR2 YNFKEQ. V was shortened by 1 base and J by 1 base, with 9 bases between the two germline ends. The clonotype was recovered from a woman in her late teens or twenties in good health and CMV-seropositive. Sequencing was carried out using PBMCs. This chain links TRBV4-2 with TRBJ2-3; D is perhaps TRBD1 (5 bases). CDR3 bases: TGTGCCAGCAGCCAAGGGGGCGGACGCACAGATACGCAGTATTTT. Amino acids: CASSQGGGRTDTQYF.